The entry below describes one T cell receptor (beta chain). Its antigen remains unidentified. Separate from the roughly 710-subject first cohort, the roughly 130-subject validation cohort was the one that the donors belonged to. The data are from a study of cytomegalovirus exposure and HLA in healthy donors. The study's findings and limits: Reportedly, cytomegalovirus status was diagnosed with high sensitivity and specificity.

TCRdb's table, derived via immunoSEQ multiplex PCR, lists solely in-frame clones and lacks some. The table shows roughly 150,000 clones, with around 88% occurring only once. CDR1 and CDR2 from the germline V gene are LGHNA and YSLEER. The CDR3 length is 16 residues. V dropped 1 base and J dropped 0; count of bases not matched to a gene: 2. The sequenced material came from PBMCs. The origin of this receptor is a woman younger than 30 in good health and CMV-seronegative. The chain carries TRBV4-3 and TRBJ2-3; 9 bases are a match to TRBD1. CDR3 nucleotides: TGCGCCAGCAGCCAAGGGACAGGGGCTAGCACAGATACGCAGTATTTT. This codes for CASSQGTGASTDTQYF.